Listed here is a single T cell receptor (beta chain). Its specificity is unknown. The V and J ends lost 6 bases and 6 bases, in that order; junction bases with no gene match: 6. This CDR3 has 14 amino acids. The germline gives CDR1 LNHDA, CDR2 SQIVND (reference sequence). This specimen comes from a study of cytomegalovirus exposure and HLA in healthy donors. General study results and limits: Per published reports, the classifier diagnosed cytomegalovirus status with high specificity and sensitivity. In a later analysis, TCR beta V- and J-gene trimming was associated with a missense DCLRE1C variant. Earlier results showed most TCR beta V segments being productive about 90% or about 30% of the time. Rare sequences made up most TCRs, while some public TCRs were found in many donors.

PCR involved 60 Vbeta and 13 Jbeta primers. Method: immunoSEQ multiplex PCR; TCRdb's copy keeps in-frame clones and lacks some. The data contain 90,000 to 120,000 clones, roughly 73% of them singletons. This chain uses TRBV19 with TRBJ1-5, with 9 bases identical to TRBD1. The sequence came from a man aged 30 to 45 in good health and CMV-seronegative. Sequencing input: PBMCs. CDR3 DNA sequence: TGTGCCAGTAGCAATCCGGGACAGGGTCAGCCCCAGCATTTT. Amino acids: CASSNPGQGQPQHF.